The 6 T cell receptor beta chains below come from one sample, sequenced in a study of vaccination effects on CD4 cells after COVID-19. The protocol was immunoSEQ multiplex PCR, while the TCRdb copy is restricted to in-frame clones and leaves out a portion. The data contain approximately 37,000 clones, around 67% of them seen just once; the ten biggest clones take up 33%. Antigens of these TCRs are unknown. Under the ViraFEST assay, PBMC were stimulated with viral peptide pools so that antigen-specific CD4+ T cells expanded. Sequencing was performed afterwards. Cells that had been cultured for approximately ten days were the source of isolated CD4+ T cells. PCR confirmed that the person was infected with SARS-CoV-2 between March and December 2020. The material sequenced was CD4+ T cells from PBMCs cultured with a peptide pool, taken before COVID-19 vaccination. The receptors come from a human donor who had a prior SARS-CoV-2 infection.

This sequence joins TRBV2 and TRBJ1-5, with unresolved D. V was cut by 5 bases and J by 1 base, with 9 bases left in between. This CDR3 has 14 residues. Per germline, CDR1 SNHLY and CDR2 FYNNEI. The CDR3 region has the DNA TGTGCCAGCAGTCCTCTCGGGAGCAATCAGCCCCAGCATTTT. Translation: CASSPLGSNQPQHF.

The V and J genes are TRBV3-1 (or the pseudogene TRBV3-2) and TRBJ1-1; D may be TRBD1 (5 bases). CDR1 and CDR2 from the germline V gene are LGHDT and YNNKEL (reference sequence). With 1 base removed from V and 6 bases from J, the gap between germline ends came to 12 bases. The CDR3 extends over 14 amino acids. CDR3 coding DNA: TGTGCCAGCAGCCAAGTTGCGGGACTCTCTGAAGCTTTCTTT. Encoded protein: CASSQVAGLSEAFF.

This chain connects TRBV6-1 to TRBJ1-4; D uncertain. The CDR3 extends over 15 amino acids. The V end was cut by 0 bases, the J end by 3 bases, with 8 bases between. Germline CDR1 and CDR2: MNHNS and SASEGT. DNA for the CDR3: TGTGCCAGCAGTGAAGCTTGGTGGGCTAATGAAAAACTGTTTTTT. This encodes CASSEAWWANEKLFF.

The chain uses TRBV7-8 and TRBJ2-7, with 8 bases fitting TRBD2. This CDR3 is built from 13 residues. J lost 5 bases, V lost 5 bases, and 5 bases had no gene match. Germline V gene data show CDR1 as SGHVS and CDR2 as FQNEAQ. CDR3 in DNA: TGTGCCAGCAGCCGCCGGGAGGGCGACGAGCAGTACTTC. Encoded protein: CASSRREGDEQYF.

The count of this clone is one. V usage is TRBV9 and J usage is TRBJ1-1; no clear D. V shed 0 bases and J shed 1 base, with 10 bases lying between them. Germline V CDR1 and CDR2: SGDLS, YYNGEE. CDR3 size: 15 residues. The CDR3, as DNA: TGTGCCAGCAGCGTAGTGGTAGTAGGGAACACTGAAGCTTTCTTT. This encodes CASSVVVVGNTEAFF. The variable domain in full, completed from reference TRBV9 and TRBJ1-1, reads DSGVTQTPKHLITATGQRVTLRCSPRSGDLSVYWYQQSLDQGLQFLIQYYNGEERAKGNILERFSAQQFPDLHSELNLSSLELGDSALYFCASSVVVVGNTEAFFGQGTRLTVV.

The chain employs TRBV5-1 and TRBJ2-5; TRBD1 might be the D (6 bases). The CDR3 totals 16 residues. V was clipped by 8 bases and J by 1 base, with 21 bases between them. Germline assignment: CDR1 SGHRS and CDR2 YFSETQ. As DNA, the CDR3 is TGCGCCAGTTCCGCCGGGGCCCAGGGGAGCCAAGAGACCCAGTACTTC. Translating it yields CASSAGAQGSQETQYF.